The rows below give T cell receptor beta chains drawn from one sample of a study of OX40 agonist ivuxolimab in advanced cancers. Sequencing used immunoSEQ multiplex PCR; TCRdb keeps in-frame clones, though not all of them. In the table there are under 15,000 clones, roughly 87% of which are singletons. The sample in question was CD4+ or CD8+ T cells sorted from blood, obtained in a trial of the OX40 agonist ivuxolimab. The receptors were gathered from an adult with an advanced solid tumor such as melanoma, head and neck, liver or kidney cancer. CDR3s include the opening cysteine and the closing phenylalanine or tryptophan. Clone size is given for some rows only: seen once, a few or many times, or a class if the clone is expanded.

clone_size	v_call	j_call	cdr3_aa
NA	TRBV19	TRBJ2-7	CATGSGTSYEQYF
NA	TRBV9	TRBJ2-3	CASSDDGSTDTQYF
NA	TRBV9	TRBJ2-5	CASSLGQGGGETQYF
few	TRBV21-1	TRBJ2-1	CASSKVAPSSYNEQFF
NA	TRBV29-1	TRBJ2-1	CSVVATSGRIYNEQFF
NA	TRBV2	TRBJ2-7	CASSEATSMEEQYF
NA	TRBV6-1	TRBJ2-7	CASSATGGGYEQYF
NA	TRBV4-1	TRBJ1-6	CASSQPGPTYSPLHF
NA	TRBV29-1	TRBJ2-5	CSIPRGQETQYF
NA	TRBV7-3	TRBJ2-1	CASSPTSGYNEQFF
NA	TRBV6-5	TRBJ2-7	CASSYRDTPLYEQYF
NA	TRBV29-1	TRBJ1-2	CSVEGRGHQHGYTF
NA	TRBV7-8	TRBJ2-3	CASSSPGLRRDTQYF
NA	TRBV4-2	TRBJ2-7	CASSQEAAGAYEQYF
NA	TRBV7-9	TRBJ2-5	CASSLRTRGGETQYF
NA	TRBV9	TRBJ2-3	CASSEGTGTTTDTQYF
NA	TRBV13	TRBJ2-3	CASSPQGRAFSTDTQYF
few	TRBV21-1	TRBJ1-4	CASSPPGQGFEKLFF
NA	TRBV19	TRBJ1-5	CASSLPGPNQPQHF
NA	TRBV19	TRBJ2-7	CASSMRLEDAKQYF
NA	TRBV10-1	TRBJ2-7	CASSESWGNEQYF
NA	TRBV29-1	TRBJ1-2	CSPSGTHGYTF
NA	TRBV19	TRBJ2-7	CASSMGQEAYEQYF
once	TRBV4-1	TRBJ2-7	CASSRGQGGEQYF
NA	TRBV19	TRBJ2-7	CASSIGRDWGYEQYF
NA	TRBV6-5	TRBJ1-1	CASSYGGGLNTEAFF
NA	TRBV30	TRBJ2-5	CAWSEVWTDPRETQYF
NA	TRBV27	TRBJ2-3	CASSFGDTQYF
NA	TRBV7-9	TRBJ1-5	CASSSRDRGPYQPQHF
NA	TRBV30	TRBJ1-2	CAWRGGFFYGYTF
NA	TRBV25-1	TRBJ1-2	CASSEGQYAYGYTF
NA	TRBV7-9	NA	CASSFPTSGTDEQYF
NA	TRBV6-5	TRBJ1-1	CASSYLGLTEAFF
NA	TRBV7-9	TRBJ2-1	CASSSGTSGGPSYNEQFF
NA	TRBV5-1	TRBJ2-2	CASSPGSGLAGEAGELFF
NA	TRBV27	TRBJ2-3	CASSQGPHTSDTQYF
NA	TRBV9	TRBJ2-1	CASSQRGSSYNEQFF
NA	TRBV27	TRBJ2-1	CASSSGTSGSYEQFF
NA	TRBV2	TRBJ2-7	CASSPGLAGGSYEQYF
NA	TRBV7-2	TRBJ2-7	CASSLGLLPSEQYF
once	TRBV5-5	TRBJ2-1	CASSSGGQSSYNEQFF
NA	TRBV30	TRBJ2-7	CAWSVTGTSYEQYF
few	TRBV29-1	TRBJ2-7	CSVAPRTSGTYEQYF
NA	TRBV5-8	TRBJ2-2	CASSPGGPGTGELFF
once	TRBV4-3	TRBJ2-7	CASSQEDLLLAGGSPYEQYF
once	TRBV2	TRBJ2-5	CASRRSGAQETQYF